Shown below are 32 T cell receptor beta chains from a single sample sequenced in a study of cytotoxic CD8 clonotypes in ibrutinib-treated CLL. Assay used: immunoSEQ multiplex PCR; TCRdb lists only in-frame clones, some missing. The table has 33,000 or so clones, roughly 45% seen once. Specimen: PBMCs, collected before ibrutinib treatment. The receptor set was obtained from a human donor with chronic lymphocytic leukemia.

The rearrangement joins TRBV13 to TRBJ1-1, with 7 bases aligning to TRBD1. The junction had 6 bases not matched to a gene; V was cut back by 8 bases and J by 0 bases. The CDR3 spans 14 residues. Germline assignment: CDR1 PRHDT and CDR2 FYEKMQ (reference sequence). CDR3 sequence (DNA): TGTGCCAGCGGGAAGGGGGCCATGAACACTGAAGCTTTCTTT. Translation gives CASGKGAMNTEAFF.

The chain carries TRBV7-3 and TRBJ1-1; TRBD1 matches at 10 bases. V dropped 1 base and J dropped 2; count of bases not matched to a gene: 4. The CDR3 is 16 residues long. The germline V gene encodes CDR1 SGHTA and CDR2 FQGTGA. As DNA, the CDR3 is TGTGCCAGCAGCTTAATAGGGACAGGGGCTAACACTGAAGCTTTCTTT. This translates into CASSLIGTGANTEAFF. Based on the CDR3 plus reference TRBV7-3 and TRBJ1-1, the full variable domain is GAGVSQTPSNKVTEKGKYVELRCDPISGHTALYWYRQSLGQGPEFLIYFQGTGAADDSGLPNDRFFAVRPEGSVSTLKIQRTERGDSAVYLCASSLIGTGANTEAFFGQGTRLTVV.

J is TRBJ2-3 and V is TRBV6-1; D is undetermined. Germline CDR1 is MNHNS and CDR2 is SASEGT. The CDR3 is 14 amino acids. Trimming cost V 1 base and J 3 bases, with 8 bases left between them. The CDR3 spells CASSEVWKTDTQYF. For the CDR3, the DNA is TGTGCCAGCAGTGAAGTATGGAAAACAGATACGCAGTATTTT.

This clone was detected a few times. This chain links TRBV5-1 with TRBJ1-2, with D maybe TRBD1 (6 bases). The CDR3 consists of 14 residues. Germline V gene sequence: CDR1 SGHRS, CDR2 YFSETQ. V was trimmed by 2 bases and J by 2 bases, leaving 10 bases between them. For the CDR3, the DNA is TGCGCCAGCAGCTTTAGGGGGGACAACTATGGCTACACCTTC. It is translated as CASSFRGDNYGYTF.

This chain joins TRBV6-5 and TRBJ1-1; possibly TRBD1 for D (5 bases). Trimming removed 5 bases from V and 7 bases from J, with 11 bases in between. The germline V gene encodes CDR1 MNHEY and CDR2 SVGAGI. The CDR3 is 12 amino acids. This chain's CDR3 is CASSGDGSEAFF. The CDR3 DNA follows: TGTGCCAGCAGTGGGGACGGTAGTGAAGCTTTCTTT.

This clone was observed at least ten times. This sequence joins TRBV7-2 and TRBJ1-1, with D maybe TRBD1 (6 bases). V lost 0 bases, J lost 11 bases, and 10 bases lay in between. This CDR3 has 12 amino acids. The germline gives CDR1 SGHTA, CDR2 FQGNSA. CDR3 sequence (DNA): TGTGCCAGCAGCTTAGCCCACAGGGCCGCTTTCTTT. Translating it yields CASSLAHRAAFF.

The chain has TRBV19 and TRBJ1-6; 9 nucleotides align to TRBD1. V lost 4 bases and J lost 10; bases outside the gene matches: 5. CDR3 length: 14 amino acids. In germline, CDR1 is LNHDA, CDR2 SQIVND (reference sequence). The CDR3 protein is CASSTTGGESPLHF. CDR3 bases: TGTGCCAGTAGTACGACAGGGGGAGAGTCACCCCTCCACTTT. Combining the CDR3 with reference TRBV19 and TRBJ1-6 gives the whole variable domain DGGITQSPKYLFRKEGQNVTLSCEQNLNHDAMYWYRQDPGQGLRLIYYSQIVNDFQKGDIAEGYSVSREKKESFPLTVTSAQKNPTAFYLCASSTTGGESPLHFGNGTRLTVT.

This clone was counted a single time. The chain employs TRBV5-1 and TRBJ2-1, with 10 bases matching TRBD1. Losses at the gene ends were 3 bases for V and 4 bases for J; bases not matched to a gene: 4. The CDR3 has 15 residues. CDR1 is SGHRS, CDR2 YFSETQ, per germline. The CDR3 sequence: CASSSDRGLYNEQFF. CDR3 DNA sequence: TGCGCCAGCAGCTCCGACAGGGGGCTGTACAATGAGCAGTTCTTC.

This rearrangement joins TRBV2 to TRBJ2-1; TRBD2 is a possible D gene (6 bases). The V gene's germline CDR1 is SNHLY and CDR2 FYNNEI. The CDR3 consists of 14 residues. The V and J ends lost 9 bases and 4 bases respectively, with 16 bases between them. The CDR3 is CARLRRGLYNEQFF. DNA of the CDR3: TGTGCCAGACTCAGGAGGGGCTTATACAATGAGCAGTTCTTC. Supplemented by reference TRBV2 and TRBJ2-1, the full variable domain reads EPEVTQTPSHQVTQMGQEVILRCVPISNHLYFYWYRQILGQKVEFLVSFYNNEISEKSEIFDDQFSVERPDGSNFTLKIRSTKLEDSAMYFCARLRRGLYNEQFFGPGTRLTVL.

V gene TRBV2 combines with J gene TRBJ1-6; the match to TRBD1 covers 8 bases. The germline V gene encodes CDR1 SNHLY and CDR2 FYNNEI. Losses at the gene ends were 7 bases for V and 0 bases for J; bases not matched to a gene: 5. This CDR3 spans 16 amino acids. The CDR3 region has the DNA TGTGCCAGCATACTGGACAGGGACTCCTATAATTCACCCCTCCACTTT. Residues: CASILDRDSYNSPLHF.

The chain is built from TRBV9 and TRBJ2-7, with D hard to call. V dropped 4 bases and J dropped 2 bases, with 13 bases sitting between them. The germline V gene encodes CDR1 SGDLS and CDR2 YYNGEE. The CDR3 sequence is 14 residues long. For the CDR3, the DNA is TGTGCCAGCAGCACGAGGACGGACCCCTACGAGCAGTACTTC. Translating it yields CASSTRTDPYEQYF. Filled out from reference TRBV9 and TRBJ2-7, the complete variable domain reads DSGVTQTPKHLITATGQRVTLRCSPRSGDLSVYWYQQSLDQGLQFLIQYYNGEERAKGNILERFSAQQFPDLHSELNLSSLELGDSALYFCASSTRTDPYEQYFGPGTRLTVT.

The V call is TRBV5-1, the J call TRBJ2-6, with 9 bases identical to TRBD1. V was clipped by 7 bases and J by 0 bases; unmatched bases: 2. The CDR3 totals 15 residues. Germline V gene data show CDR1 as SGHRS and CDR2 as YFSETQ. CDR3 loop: CASRQGVSGANVLTF. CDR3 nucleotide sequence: TGCGCCAGCCGACAGGGGGTCTCTGGGGCCAACGTCCTGACTTTC.

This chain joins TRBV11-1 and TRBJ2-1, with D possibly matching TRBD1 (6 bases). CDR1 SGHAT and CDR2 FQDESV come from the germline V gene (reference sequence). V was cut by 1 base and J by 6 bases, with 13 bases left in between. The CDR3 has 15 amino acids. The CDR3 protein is CASSLGQVEVNEQFF. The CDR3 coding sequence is TGTGCCAGCAGCTTAGGACAGGTAGAGGTCAATGAGCAGTTCTTC.

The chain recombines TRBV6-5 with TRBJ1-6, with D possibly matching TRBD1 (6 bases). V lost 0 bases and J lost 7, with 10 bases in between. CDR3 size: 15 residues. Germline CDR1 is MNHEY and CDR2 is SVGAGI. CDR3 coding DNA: TGTGCCAGCAGTTACTCTGGGGGCGGGAATTCACCCCTCCACTTT. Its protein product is CASSYSGGGNSPLHF.

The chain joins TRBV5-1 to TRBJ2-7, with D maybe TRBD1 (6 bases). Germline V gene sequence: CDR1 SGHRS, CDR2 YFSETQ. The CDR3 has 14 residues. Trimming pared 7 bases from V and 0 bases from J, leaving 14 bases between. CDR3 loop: CASADSASSYEQYF. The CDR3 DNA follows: TGCGCCAGCGCGGACAGCGCGAGCTCCTACGAGCAGTACTTC. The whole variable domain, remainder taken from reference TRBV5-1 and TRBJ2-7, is KAGVTQTPRYLIKTRGQQVTLSCSPISGHRSVSWYQQTPGQGLQFLFEYFSETQRNKGNFPGRFSGRQFSNSRSEMNVSTLELGDSALYLCASADSASSYEQYFGPGTRLTVT.

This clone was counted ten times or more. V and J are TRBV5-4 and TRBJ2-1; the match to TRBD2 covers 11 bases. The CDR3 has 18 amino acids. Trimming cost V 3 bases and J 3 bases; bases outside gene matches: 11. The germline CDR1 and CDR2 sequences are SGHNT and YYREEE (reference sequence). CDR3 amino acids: CASSSDVAGGPFYNEQFF. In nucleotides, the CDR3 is TGTGCCAGCAGCTCCGATGTAGCGGGGGGGCCTTTCTACAATGAGCAGTTCTTC.

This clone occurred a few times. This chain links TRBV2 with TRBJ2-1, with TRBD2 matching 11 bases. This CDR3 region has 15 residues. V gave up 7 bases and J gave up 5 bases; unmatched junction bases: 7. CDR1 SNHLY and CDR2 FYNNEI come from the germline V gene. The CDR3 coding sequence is TGTGCCAGCACTCTTGGACTAGCGGGTAACAATGAGCAGTTCTTC. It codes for CASTLGLAGNNEQFF. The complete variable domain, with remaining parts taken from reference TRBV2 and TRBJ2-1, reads EPEVTQTPSHQVTQMGQEVILRCVPISNHLYFYWYRQILGQKVEFLVSFYNNEISEKSEIFDDQFSVERPDGSNFTLKIRSTKLEDSAMYFCASTLGLAGNNEQFFGPGTRLTVL.

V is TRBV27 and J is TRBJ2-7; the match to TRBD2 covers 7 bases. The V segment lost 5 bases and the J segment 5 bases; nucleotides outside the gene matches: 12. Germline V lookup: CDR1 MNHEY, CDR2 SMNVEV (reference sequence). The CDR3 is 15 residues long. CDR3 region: CASSPPQSGVDEQYF. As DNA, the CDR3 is TGTGCCAGCAGTCCCCCGCAGAGCGGGGTGGACGAGCAGTACTTC.

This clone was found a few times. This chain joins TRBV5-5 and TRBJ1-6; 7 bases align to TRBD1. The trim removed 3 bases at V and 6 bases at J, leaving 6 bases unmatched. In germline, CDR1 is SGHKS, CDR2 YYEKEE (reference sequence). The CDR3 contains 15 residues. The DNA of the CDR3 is TGTGCCAGCAGCTCTCTCCGGGACAGTAATTCACCCCTCCACTTT. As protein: CASSSLRDSNSPLHF.

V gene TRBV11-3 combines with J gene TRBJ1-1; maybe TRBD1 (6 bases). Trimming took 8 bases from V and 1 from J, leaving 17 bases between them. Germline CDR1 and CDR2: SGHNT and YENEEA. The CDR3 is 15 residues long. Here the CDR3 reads CASSSRGATNTEAFF. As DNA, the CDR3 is TGTGCCAGCTCGTCCCGGGGGGCGACGAACACTGAAGCTTTCTTT.

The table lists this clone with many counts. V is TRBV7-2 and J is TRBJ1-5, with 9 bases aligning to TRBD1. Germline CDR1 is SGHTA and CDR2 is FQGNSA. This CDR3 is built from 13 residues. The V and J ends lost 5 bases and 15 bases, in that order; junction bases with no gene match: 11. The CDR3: CASSPGGTGSLHF. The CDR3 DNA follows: TGTGCCAGCAGCCCGGGCGGGACAGGGTCCCTGCATTTT.

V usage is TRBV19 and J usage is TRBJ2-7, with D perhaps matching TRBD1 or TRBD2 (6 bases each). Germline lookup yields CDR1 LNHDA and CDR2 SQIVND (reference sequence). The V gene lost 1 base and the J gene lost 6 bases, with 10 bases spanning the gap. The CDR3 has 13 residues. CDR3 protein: CASSIAGAGEQYF. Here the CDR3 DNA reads TGTGCCAGTAGTATAGCGGGGGCTGGCGAGCAGTACTTC.

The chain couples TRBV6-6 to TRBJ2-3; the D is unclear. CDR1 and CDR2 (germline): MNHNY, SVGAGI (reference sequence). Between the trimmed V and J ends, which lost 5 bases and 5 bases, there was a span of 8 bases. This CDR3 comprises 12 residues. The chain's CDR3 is CASSRWVDTQYF. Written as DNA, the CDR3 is TGTGCCAGCAGTCGTTGGGTAGATACGCAGTATTTT.

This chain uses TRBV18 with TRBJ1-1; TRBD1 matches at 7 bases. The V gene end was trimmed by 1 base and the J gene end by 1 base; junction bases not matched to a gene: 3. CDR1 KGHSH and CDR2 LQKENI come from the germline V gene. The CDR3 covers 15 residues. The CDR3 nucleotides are TGTGCCAGCTCACCACAGGGGGCAGGGAACACTGAAGCTTTCTTT. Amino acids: CASSPQGAGNTEAFF.

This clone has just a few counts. The CDR3 reads CASRGRGIFYEQYF. The CDR3 coding sequence is TGTGCCAGCAGGGGAAGGGGCATCTTCTACGAGCAGTACTTC. The chain is built from TRBV27 and TRBJ2-7; tentatively, D is TRBD1 (5 bases). Trimming stripped 6 bases from V and 3 bases from J, with 15 bases between. CDR3 length: 14 residues. Germline assignment: CDR1 MNHEY and CDR2 SMNVEV (reference sequence).

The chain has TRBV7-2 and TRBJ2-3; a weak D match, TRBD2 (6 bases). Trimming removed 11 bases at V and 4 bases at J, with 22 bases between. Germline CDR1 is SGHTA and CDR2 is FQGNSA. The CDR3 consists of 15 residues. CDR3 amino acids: CAGGYGTSGADTQYF. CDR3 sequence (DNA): TGTGCCGGAGGGTACGGGACGAGTGGGGCAGATACGCAGTATTTT.

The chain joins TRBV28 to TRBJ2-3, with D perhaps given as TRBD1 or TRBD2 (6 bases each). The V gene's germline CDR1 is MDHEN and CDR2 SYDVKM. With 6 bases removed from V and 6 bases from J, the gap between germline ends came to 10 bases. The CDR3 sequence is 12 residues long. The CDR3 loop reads CASRPGADTQYF. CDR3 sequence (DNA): TGTGCCAGCAGACCGGGGGCGGATACGCAGTATTTT.

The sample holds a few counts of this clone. In DNA form, the CDR3 reads TGTGCCATCAGTGACAGGGCTTACGAGCAGTACTTC. Translating it yields CAISDRAYEQYF. The chain links TRBV10-3 to TRBJ2-7; D may be TRBD1 (5 bases). CDR1 and CDR2 from the germline V gene are ENHRY and SYGVKD. With 3 bases removed from V and 4 bases from J, the gap between germline ends came to 7 bases. The CDR3 consists of 12 residues.

The chain's CDR3 is CASSQSSGQNIVYGYTF. CDR3 nucleotide sequence: TGTGCCAGCAGCCAGTCATCAGGACAGAACATAGTTTATGGCTACACCTTC. The genes are TRBV4-2 and TRBJ1-2, with a possible D match to TRBD1 (6 bases). The ends were cut back, 3 bases at V and 5 bases at J, with 22 bases in the middle. The CDR3 has 17 amino acids. CDR1 is LGHNA and CDR2 is YNFKEQ in the germline V gene.

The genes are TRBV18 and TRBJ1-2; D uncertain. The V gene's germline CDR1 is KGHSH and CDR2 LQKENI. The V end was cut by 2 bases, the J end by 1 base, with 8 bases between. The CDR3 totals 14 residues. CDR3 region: CASSPSASNYGYTF. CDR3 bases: TGTGCCAGCTCACCATCCGCAAGTAACTATGGCTACACCTTC.

In DNA form, the CDR3 reads TGTGCCTGGACCAAAGGGAACACTGAAGCTTTCTTT. Its translation: CAWTKGNTEAFF. The chain recombines TRBV30 with TRBJ1-1; D is unclear. This CDR3 is 12 amino acids long. Germline V gives CDR1 GTSNPN, CDR2 SVGIG (reference sequence). V was cut by 4 bases and J by 1 base, with 7 bases left in between.

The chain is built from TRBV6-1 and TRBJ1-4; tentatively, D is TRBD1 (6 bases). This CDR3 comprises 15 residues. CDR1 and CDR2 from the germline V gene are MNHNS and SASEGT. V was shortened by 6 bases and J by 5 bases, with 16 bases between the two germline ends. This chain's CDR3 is CASRGPRGRNEKLFF. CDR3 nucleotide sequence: TGTGCCAGCAGGGGTCCTAGGGGGAGGAATGAAAAACTGTTTTTT.